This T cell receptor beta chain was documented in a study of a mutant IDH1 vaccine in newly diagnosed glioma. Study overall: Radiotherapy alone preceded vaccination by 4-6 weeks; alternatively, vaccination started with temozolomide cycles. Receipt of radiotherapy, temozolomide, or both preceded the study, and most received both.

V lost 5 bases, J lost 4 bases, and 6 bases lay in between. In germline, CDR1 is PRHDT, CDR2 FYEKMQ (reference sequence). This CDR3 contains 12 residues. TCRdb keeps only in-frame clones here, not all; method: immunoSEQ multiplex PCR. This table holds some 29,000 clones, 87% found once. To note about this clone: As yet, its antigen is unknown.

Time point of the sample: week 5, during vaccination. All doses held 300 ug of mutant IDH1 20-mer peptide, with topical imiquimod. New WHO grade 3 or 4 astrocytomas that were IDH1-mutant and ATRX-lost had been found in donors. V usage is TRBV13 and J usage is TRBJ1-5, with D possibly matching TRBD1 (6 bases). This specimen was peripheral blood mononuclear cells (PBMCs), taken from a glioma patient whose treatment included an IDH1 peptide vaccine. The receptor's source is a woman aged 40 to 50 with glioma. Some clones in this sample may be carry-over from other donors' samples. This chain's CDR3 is CASSTGNQPQHF. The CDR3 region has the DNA TGTGCCAGCAGCACAGGGAATCAGCCCCAGCATTTT.